This TCR beta chain was obtained from a study of blood T cell repertoires in COVID-19. Study context: Whether acute or convalescent, the COVID-19 samples came from the United States, Italy and Spain. Sources were T cells, B-cell-depleted T cells, or PBMCs; the material itself was cDNA or gDNA.

The CDR3 has 14 residues. CDR1 and CDR2 from the germline V gene are KGHSH and LQKENI. The V and J ends lost 2 bases and 4 bases, in that order; junction bases with no gene match: 4. In the original analysis: Nucleated cell counts were estimated from reference gene primer amplification. Using immunoSEQ multiplex PCR, the repertoire was profiled, and TCRdb retains in-frame clones only, with some absent. Clone size and the V and J calls come from that table; the DNA yielded D and trimming. The table has roughly 120,000 clones, approximately 82% seen once. The chain couples TRBV18 to TRBJ1-2, with 7 bases that match TRBD1. Sequencing was done on a sample of peripheral blood. The receptor's source is a man between 65 and 85 years old with active or convalescent COVID-19. The chain's CDR3 is CASSPKTGTYGYTF. The CDR3 DNA sequence: TGTGCCAGCTCACCAAAGACAGGGACCTATGGCTACACCTTC.